A single sample gave rise to the 4 T cell receptor beta chains below, sequenced in a study of cytomegalovirus exposure and HLA in healthy donors. It was with 60 Vbeta and 13 Jbeta primers that the PCR ran. The protocol was immunoSEQ multiplex PCR, while the TCRdb copy is restricted to in-frame clones and leaves out a portion. The data contain 180,000 or so clones, about four fifths of them singletons. Sequences were obtained from PBMCs. The source is a female donor in good health and CMV-seronegative.

J is TRBJ2-5 and V is TRBV5-1; tentative D call: TRBD1 (5 bases). The DNA matches TRBJ2-7 better at its end, which makes the J call doubtful. The CDR3 has 19 amino acids. CDR1 is SGHRS, CDR2 YFSETQ, per germline. For the CDR3, the DNA is TGCGCCAGCAGCTTGACTTCCGATTCAGCCGGGCAAAGGGGCTACGAGCAGTACTTC. Amino acid sequence: CASSLTSDSAGQRGYEQYF.

V gene TRBV9 combines with J gene TRBJ1-2; D remains ambiguous. V was pared by 0 bases and J by 7 bases, with 16 bases between. This CDR3 contains 15 residues. CDR1 SGDLS and CDR2 YYNGEE come from the germline V gene. Written as DNA, the CDR3 is TGTGCCAGCAGCGTAGCTACGGGTCCGGAGGGTGGCTACACCTTC. It is translated as CASSVATGPEGGYTF.

The chain has TRBV29-1 and TRBJ2-7; D call uncertain. The CDR3 is 11 residues long. CDR1 and CDR2 (germline): SQVTM, ANQGSEA. Trimming stripped 5 bases from V and 1 base from J, with 6 bases between. This CDR3 is CSVHKSYEQYF. The CDR3 DNA follows: TGCAGCGTTCACAAATCCTACGAGCAGTACTTC.

The V and J genes are TRBV2 and TRBJ2-7; no clear D gene. Germline lookup yields CDR1 SNHLY and CDR2 FYNNEI. The CDR3 covers 12 residues. Trimming took off 3 bases at V and 5 bases at J, with 8 bases between the two ends. This chain's CDR3 is CASSENRDEQYF. As DNA, the CDR3 is TGTGCCAGCAGTGAGAATCGAGACGAGCAGTACTTC.